The 6 T cell receptor beta chains reported below all come from one sample, sequenced in a study of human T cells and chemical hapten exposure. TCRdb passed the RACE reads through MiXCR, listing each CDR3 protein once. The sample yields tens of thousands of distinct CDR3 sequences, roughly 10% seen once. Time point described: patch test 1, 2 weeks after DPC sensitization. Treatment in this sample: therapeutic diphenylcyclopropenone sensitization with weekly scalp DPC. Sequencing was performed on whole blood, taken in connection with sensitization to the hapten diphenylcyclopropenone (DPC). These receptors originate from a woman aged 55-75 years with alopecia areata. Some clones in this sample may be carry-over from other donors' samples.

The table lists this clonotype with a few counts. The rearrangement joins TRBV9 to TRBJ1-1, with D tentatively TRBD1 (6 bases). The germline V and J ends were trimmed by 4 bases and 0 bases, with 10 bases remaining between them. The CDR3 loop spans 14 amino acids. From germline, CDR1 is SGDLS and CDR2 YYNGEE. The CDR3 region is CASSPGTLNTEAFF. The CDR3 nucleotides are TGTGCCAGCAGCCCGGGGACACTGAACACTGAAGCTTTCTTT.

In this sample, this clonotype turned up many times. The chain has TRBV5-1 and TRBJ2-5, with D perhaps matching TRBD1 (6 bases). CDR3 size: 13 residues. V was shortened by 6 bases and J by 1 base, with 10 bases between the two germline ends. Germline loops: CDR1 SGHRS, CDR2 YFSETQ. The CDR3 DNA is TGCGCCAGCACCCGGGACATCCAAGAGACCCAGTACTTC. It yields the protein CASTRDIQETQYF.

CDR3 bases: TGTGCCAGCAGCTCCTTAGGTCCAGCAACGGGTGAAAAACTGTTTTTT. It codes for CASSSLGPATGEKLFF. This chain uses TRBV7-2 with TRBJ1-4, with D unclear. V was clipped by 4 bases and J by 7 bases, with 19 bases between them. Per germline, CDR1 SGHTA and CDR2 FQGNSA. CDR3 size: 16 residues.

Points on this clonotype: One end of the junction fails to match germline, which may point to a read error. This sequence joins TRBV5-1 and TRBJ1-2; unclear D gene. Germline values: CDR1 SGHRS, CDR2 YFSETQ. The CDR3 covers 12 residues. CDR3 sequence: CTSAGHSYGYTF. The DNA of the CDR3 is TGCACCAGCGCTGGGCATAGTTATGGCTACACCTTC.

Points on this clonotype: One end of the junction varies from germline; a read error may be responsible. The chain couples TRBV29-1 to TRBJ1-1, with 8 bases lining up with TRBD1. This CDR3 has 13 residues. Germline lookup yields CDR1 SQVTM and CDR2 ANQGSEA. In DNA form, the CDR3 reads TGCAGCACCATGGGACAGGCTAACACTGAAGCTTTATTT. As protein: CSTMGQANTEALF.

Many counts were recorded for this clonotype. This chain joins TRBV20-1 and TRBJ2-5; no reliable D call. Germline V CDR1 and CDR2: DFQATT, SNEGSKA (reference sequence). This CDR3 is built from 14 residues. V lost 1 base to trimming and J lost 0 bases, with 9 bases between them. CDR3 DNA: TGCAGTGCTAGAGGACGCCAGGACCAAGAGACCCAGTACTTC. Residues: CSARGRQDQETQYF.